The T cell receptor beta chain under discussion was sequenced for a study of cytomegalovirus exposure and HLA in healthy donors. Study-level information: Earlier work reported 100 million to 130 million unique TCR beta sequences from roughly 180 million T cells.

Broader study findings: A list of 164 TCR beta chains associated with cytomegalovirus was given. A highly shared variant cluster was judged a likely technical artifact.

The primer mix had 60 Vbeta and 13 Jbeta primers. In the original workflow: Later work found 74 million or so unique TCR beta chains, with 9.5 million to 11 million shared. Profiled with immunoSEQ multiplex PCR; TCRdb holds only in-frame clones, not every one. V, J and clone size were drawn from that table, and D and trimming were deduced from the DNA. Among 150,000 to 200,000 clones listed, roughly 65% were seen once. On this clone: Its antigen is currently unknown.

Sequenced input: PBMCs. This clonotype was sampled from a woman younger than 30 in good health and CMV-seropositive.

CDR3 DNA: TGTGCCAGTAGTACCGACTCCGGTCCCTACGAGCAGTACTTC. This encodes CASSTDSGPYEQYF. The V gene is TRBV19, the J gene TRBJ2-7, with D unclear. Trimming took off 4 bases at V and 2 bases at J, with 12 bases between the two ends. CDR3 size: 14 residues. Per germline, CDR1 LNHDA and CDR2 SQIVND (reference sequence).